This T cell receptor (beta chain) appears in the sequencing data of a study of a mutant IDH1 vaccine in newly diagnosed glioma. Overall study: Treated patients comprised around 62% males and around 40% females, mean age roughly 37 years. Most patients had radiochemotherapy with temozolomide before enrollment; others had one alone. General study points: Vaccination induced immune responses in around 95% of patients.

The ends lost 3 bases at V and 3 bases at J; junction bases unmatched: 10. The CDR3 has 15 amino acids. Germline CDR1 GTSNPN, CDR2 SVGIG (reference sequence). Sequenced by immunoSEQ multiplex PCR; TCRdb stores in-frame clones only, minus some. The data show 35,000 to 40,000 clones, 81% seen once. Sample time point: week 23, last vaccination. Each vaccine dose was 300 ug of mutant IDH1 20-mer peptide, with topical imiquimod. Points on this clone: The antigen is undetermined.

The input for sequencing was PBMCs, taken from a glioma patient whose treatment included an IDH1 peptide vaccine. The chain joins TRBV30 to TRBJ1-2; the match to TRBD1 covers 7 bases. This sequence originates from a man in his forties with glioma. The CDR3 here is CAWSGPGTVDYGYTF. CDR3 bases: TGTGCCTGGAGCGGACCCGGGACAGTAGACTATGGCTACACCTTC.